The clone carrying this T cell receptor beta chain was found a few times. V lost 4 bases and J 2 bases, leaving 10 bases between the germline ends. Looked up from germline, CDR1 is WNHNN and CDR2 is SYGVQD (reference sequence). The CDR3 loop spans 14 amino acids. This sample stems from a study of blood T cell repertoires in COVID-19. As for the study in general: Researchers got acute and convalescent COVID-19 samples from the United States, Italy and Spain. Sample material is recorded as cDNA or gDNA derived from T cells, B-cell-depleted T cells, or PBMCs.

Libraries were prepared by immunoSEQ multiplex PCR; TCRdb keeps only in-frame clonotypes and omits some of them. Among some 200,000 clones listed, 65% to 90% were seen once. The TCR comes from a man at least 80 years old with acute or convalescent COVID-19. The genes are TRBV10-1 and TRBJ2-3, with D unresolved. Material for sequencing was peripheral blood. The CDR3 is CASSGQPFTDTQYF. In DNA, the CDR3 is TGCGCCAGCAGTGGACAACCGTTCACAGATACGCAGTATTTT.